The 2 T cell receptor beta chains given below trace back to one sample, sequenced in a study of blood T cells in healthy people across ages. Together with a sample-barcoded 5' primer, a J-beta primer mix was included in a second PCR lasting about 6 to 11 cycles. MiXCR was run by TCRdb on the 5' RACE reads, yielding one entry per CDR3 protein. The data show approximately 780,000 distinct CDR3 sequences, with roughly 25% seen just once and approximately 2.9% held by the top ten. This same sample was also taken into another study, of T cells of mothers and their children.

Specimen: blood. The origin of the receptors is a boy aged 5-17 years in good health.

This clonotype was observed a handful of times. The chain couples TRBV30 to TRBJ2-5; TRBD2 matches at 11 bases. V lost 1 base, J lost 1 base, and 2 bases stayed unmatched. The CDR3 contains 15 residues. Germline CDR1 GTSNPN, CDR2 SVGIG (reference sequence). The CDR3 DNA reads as TGTGCCTGGAGTGGGACTAGCGGGTTCCAAGAGACCCAGTACTTC. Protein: CAWSGTSGFQETQYF.

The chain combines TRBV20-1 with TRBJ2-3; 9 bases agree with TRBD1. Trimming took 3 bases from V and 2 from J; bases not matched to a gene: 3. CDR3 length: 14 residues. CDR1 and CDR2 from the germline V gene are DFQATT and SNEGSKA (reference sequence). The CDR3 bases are TGCAGTGCTAGGAGGACAGGGGACACAGATACGCAGTATTTT. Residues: CSARRTGDTDTQYF.